The clone carrying this TCR beta chain appeared a few times. Antigen: not known. The data are from a study of T-cell reconstitution after alpha-beta-depleted transplantation in children. Unique molecular identifiers were built into the TCRbeta library. MiXCR was run by TCRdb on the PCR reads, yielding one entry per CDR3 protein. The table includes about a million distinct CDR3 sequences, under 30% detected once. Findings and limits, study-wide: Expanded clones from the graft, numbering several hundred, reportedly supplied alpha-beta T cells about two months after transplant.

The CDR3 has 11 amino acids. Germline-derived CDR1 and CDR2 are MGHRA and YSYEKL. With 3 bases removed from V and 11 bases from J, the gap between germline ends came to 7 bases. This chain connects TRBV4-1 to TRBJ1-4; D may be TRBD1 (5 bases). The sequenced sample was PBMCs, mostly from graft donor cells, obtained 360 days after TCRalphabeta/CD19-depleted stem cell transplant. This clonotype was sampled from a boy in the first two years of life who had a stem cell transplant for SCID, so the T cells may come from the graft donor. CDR3 residues: CASSQGRKLFF. The CDR3 coding sequence is TGCGCCAGCAGCCAGGGGCGGAAACTGTTTTTT.